A single sample is the source of the 30 T cell receptor beta chains below, sequenced in a study of blood T cell repertoires in COVID-19. Some clones are missing from TCRdb's copy, which holds only in-frame ones; the method was immunoSEQ multiplex PCR. The sample contains more than 250,000 clones, 85% to 90% of which appear only once. Input material: peripheral blood. These receptors all stem from a man younger than 35 with active or convalescent COVID-19.

This clone was seen ten or more times. This CDR3 is CASSHWTSGSITSYEQYF. The CDR3, as DNA: TGCGCCAGCAGCCACTGGACTAGCGGGAGTATAACCTCTTACGAGCAGTACTTC. The chain links TRBV4-3 to TRBJ2-7; 13 nucleotides align to TRBD2. CDR1 and CDR2 (germline): LGHNA, YSLEER. There are 18 residues in the CDR3. Trimming at V came to 3 bases and at J to 4 bases, leaving 12 bases not matched to a gene.

V gene TRBV27 combines with J gene TRBJ2-4; no firm D call. CDR3 length: 14 residues. Trimming shortened V by 5 bases and J by 3 bases, and 11 bases separated the two germline ends. Germline CDR1 reads MNHEY; CDR2 reads SMNVEV (reference sequence). Here the CDR3 reads CASSNTVGKNIQYF. As DNA, the CDR3 is TGTGCCAGCAGTAATACTGTCGGCAAAAACATTCAGTACTTC.

The rearrangement joins TRBV6-5 to TRBJ2-7; tentatively, D is TRBD2 (6 bases). The V and J ends lost 6 bases and 2 bases respectively, with 14 bases between them. The CDR3 extends over 14 amino acids. From germline, CDR1 is MNHEY and CDR2 SVGAGI. The chain's CDR3 is CASSPQEGPYEQYF. CDR3 bases: TGTGCCAGCAGCCCGCAGGAGGGCCCCTACGAGCAGTACTTC.

The chain joins TRBV30 to TRBJ1-5; the D is unclear. Trimming cost V 2 bases and J 3 bases, with 11 bases left between them. Germline V gene data show CDR1 as GTSNPN and CDR2 as SVGIG (reference sequence). This CDR3 is built from 14 residues. For the CDR3, the DNA is TGTGCCTGGAGTCCGATGGGCGCCAATCAGCCCCAGCATTTT. Encoded protein: CAWSPMGANQPQHF.

The V call is TRBV19, the J call TRBJ2-3, with D uncertain. This CDR3 has 13 amino acids. From germline, CDR1 is LNHDA and CDR2 SQIVND (reference sequence). V was clipped by 6 bases and J by 4 bases, with 11 bases between them. The CDR3 region is CASRRGHSDTQYF. CDR3 bases: TGTGCCAGTAGACGAGGCCACTCAGATACGCAGTATTTT.

V and J are TRBV2 and TRBJ2-7; D not certain. V was cut by 8 bases and J by 4 bases, with 12 bases left in between. This CDR3 region has 12 residues. Germline V gene data show CDR1 as SNHLY and CDR2 as FYNNEI. DNA of the CDR3: TGTGCCAGCGGCCCAACACCTTACGAGCAGTACTTC. Translated, it gives CASGPTPYEQYF.

The V call is TRBV6-6, the J call TRBJ2-5; 7 bases map to TRBD1. The CDR3 is 13 amino acids. V was pared by 5 bases and J by 2 bases, with 2 bases of the junction left unmatched. Germline V CDR1 and CDR2: MNHNY, SVGAGI (reference sequence). The CDR3 reads CASSNRGQETQYF. Here the CDR3 DNA reads TGTGCCAGCAGTAACAGGGGTCAAGAGACCCAGTACTTC.

The CDR3 protein is CASSLARGYEQYF. CDR3 DNA: TGTGCCAGCAGTTTAGCGAGAGGCTACGAGCAGTACTTC. The chain employs TRBV12-3 or TRBV12-4 and TRBJ2-7; D unresolved. V was trimmed by 0 bases and J by 3 bases, leaving 6 bases between them. This CDR3 spans 13 amino acids.

This clone was detected only a few times. The chain has TRBV6-5 and TRBJ1-2; D is ambiguous. Trimming shortened V by 6 bases and J by 8 bases, and 16 bases separated the two germline ends. This CDR3 contains 13 residues. CDR1 is MNHEY, CDR2 SVGAGI, per germline. CDR3 DNA: TGTGCCAGCAGCCTCGGGGAATTCGGCGGCTACACCTTC. Its translation: CASSLGEFGGYTF.

V is TRBV19 and J is TRBJ1-5; 12 positions match TRBD1. J was trimmed by 7 bases and V by 0 bases; bases with no gene match: 4. Germline lookup yields CDR1 LNHDA and CDR2 SQIVND (reference sequence). The CDR3 is 16 amino acids. CDR3 nucleotide sequence: TGTGCCAGTAGTATAGAGGGACAGGGGGCTTGGCAGCCCCAGCATTTT. This translates into CASSIEGQGAWQPQHF.

This clone was seen only once. The chain recombines TRBV6-5 with TRBJ1-4; D ambiguous. V was pared by 4 bases and J by 4 bases, with 13 bases between. Germline V gene sequence: CDR1 MNHEY, CDR2 SVGAGI. The CDR3 has 15 amino acids. Here the CDR3 DNA reads TGTGCCAGCAGTTGGTCCGGAGGGATTAATGAAAAACTGTTTTTT. Its translation: CASSWSGGINEKLFF.

V usage is TRBV28 and J usage is TRBJ2-1, with D maybe TRBD1 (5 bases). The V end lost 2 bases, the J end lost 3 bases, and 5 bases lay between the germline ends. The CDR3 covers 13 residues. Germline CDR1 MDHEN, CDR2 SYDVKM. The CDR3 bases are TGTGCCAGCAGTTTAGACAGCTACAATGAGCAGTTCTTC. Translated, it gives CASSLDSYNEQFF.

This rearrangement joins TRBV5-4 to TRBJ2-3; 9 bases are a match to TRBD2. Trimming took 2 bases from V and 6 from J; bases not matched to a gene: 7. Germline V gene data show CDR1 as SGHNT and CDR2 as YYREEE (reference sequence). The CDR3 is 15 amino acids. The CDR3 DNA sequence: TGTGCCAGCAGCTTACCGGGACTAGCTGCCGATACGCAGTATTTT. Protein sequence: CASSLPGLAADTQYF.

This clone occurred a few times. V is TRBV9 and J is TRBJ2-1, with a weak D call TRBD1 (6 bases). This CDR3 contains 15 residues. Trimming removed 3 bases from V and 1 base from J, with 11 bases in between. In germline, CDR1 is SGDLS, CDR2 YYNGEE. The CDR3 reads CASSGVTGSYNEQFF. DNA for the CDR3: TGTGCCAGCAGCGGGGTTACAGGGTCCTACAATGAGCAGTTCTTC. Full variable domain (outside the CDR3, taken from reference TRBV9 and TRBJ2-1): DSGVTQTPKHLITATGQRVTLRCSPRSGDLSVYWYQQSLDQGLQFLIQYYNGEERAKGNILERFSAQQFPDLHSELNLSSLELGDSALYFCASSGVTGSYNEQFFGPGTRLTVL.

V usage is TRBV7-2 and J usage is TRBJ2-4; 9 nucleotides align to TRBD1. CDR3 length: 16 residues. Unmatched junction bases numbered 5, after V lost 5 bases and J lost 0 bases. CDR1 is SGHTA and CDR2 is FQGNSA in the germline V gene. The CDR3: CASSHTGGLAKNIQYF. CDR3 nucleotides: TGTGCCAGCAGCCACACAGGGGGCTTAGCCAAAAACATTCAGTACTTC.

Regarding this clone: The same CDR3 arises from other DNA sequences in this sample as well. This chain links TRBV18 with TRBJ2-5; possibly TRBD1 for D (6 bases). The CDR3 runs 12 residues. Germline lookup yields CDR1 KGHSH and CDR2 LQKENI. The germline V and J ends were trimmed by 3 bases and 5 bases, with 7 bases remaining between them. The CDR3 nucleotides are TGTGCCAGCTCACCTCAGGGGGAGACCCAGTACTTC. It specifies CASSPQGETQYF.

The gene calls are TRBV30 and TRBJ2-2; D gene uncertain. Per the germline V gene, CDR1 is GTSNPN and CDR2 is SVGIG (reference sequence). The length of the CDR3 is 11 residues. V lost 5 bases to trimming and J lost 3 bases, with 4 bases between them. The CDR3 nucleotides read TGTGCCTGGGCTTACACCGGGGAGCTGTTTTTT. This translates into CAWAYTGELFF. Looking up the rest from reference TRBV30 and TRBJ2-2 gives the full variable domain: SQTIHQWPATLVQPVGSPLSLECTVEGTSNPNLYWYRQAAGRGLQLLFYSVGIGQISSEVPQNLSASRPQDRQFILSSKKLLLSDSGFYLCAWAYTGELFFGEGSRLTVL.

The CDR3 sequence is CASSIGPRTYGYTF. In DNA, the CDR3 is TGTGCCAGTAGTATCGGTCCCAGGACTTATGGCTACACCTTC. This chain uses TRBV19 with TRBJ1-2; D is unclear. V lost 3 bases and J lost 5, with 13 bases in between. The germline gives CDR1 LNHDA, CDR2 SQIVND (reference sequence). The CDR3 covers 14 residues.

This chain connects TRBV19 to TRBJ2-7; D possibly corresponds to TRBD2 (5 bases). V was shortened by 8 bases and J by 4 bases, with 9 bases between the two germline ends. Germline V gene lookup returns CDR1 LNHDA and CDR2 SQIVND (reference sequence). The CDR3 is 11 amino acids. DNA for the CDR3: TGTGCCAGTGGAGGTCCTTACGAGCAGTACTTC. It translates to CASGGPYEQYF.

The V call is TRBV30, the J call TRBJ2-1, with D tentatively TRBD2 (6 bases). This CDR3 is 12 amino acids long. V shed 6 bases and J shed 4 bases, with 10 bases lying between them. Germline assignment: CDR1 GTSNPN and CDR2 SVGIG (reference sequence). The CDR3 loop reads CACGDFYNEQFF. The DNA of the CDR3 is TGTGCCTGCGGGGACTTTTACAATGAGCAGTTCTTC.

The chain uses TRBV28 and TRBJ2-1, with 8 bases fitting TRBD2. After removal of 3 bases from V and 8 bases from J, the junction contained 9 bases not matched to a gene. Per the germline V gene, CDR1 is MDHEN and CDR2 is SYDVKM. This CDR3 is built from 15 residues. CDR3 bases: TGTGCCAGCAGTTTCATCGGGGGGGCCAAGGATGAGCAGTTCTTC. Amino acid sequence: CASSFIGGAKDEQFF.

V gene TRBV7-6 combines with J gene TRBJ2-3; D ambiguous. V lost 6 bases, J lost 3 bases, and 7 bases lay in between. Germline CDR1 SGHVS, CDR2 FNYEAQ. This CDR3 is built from 12 residues. CDR3 residues: CASSHRTDTQYF. DNA for the CDR3: TGTGCCAGCAGTCATCGGACAGATACGCAGTATTTT.

The chain links TRBV19 to TRBJ1-5, with D possibly being TRBD1 (6 bases). With 3 bases removed from V and 1 base from J, the gap between germline ends came to 19 bases. This CDR3 has 18 amino acids. In germline, CDR1 is LNHDA, CDR2 SQIVND (reference sequence). The CDR3 DNA sequence: TGTGCCAGTAGTATGGGGGCCTTGGGAGGGATGAGCAATCAGCCCCAGCATTTT. Translated, it gives CASSMGALGGMSNQPQHF. The whole variable domain, remainder taken from reference TRBV19 and TRBJ1-5, is DGGITQSPKYLFRKEGQNVTLSCEQNLNHDAMYWYRQDPGQGLRLIYYSQIVNDFQKGDIAEGYSVSREKKESFPLTVTSAQKNPTAFYLCASSMGALGGMSNQPQHFGDGTRLSIL.

The chain combines TRBV2 with TRBJ2-5; the match to TRBD1 covers 9 bases. The CDR3 has 16 residues. Germline V gene data show CDR1 as SNHLY and CDR2 as FYNNEI. V lost 3 bases to trimming and J lost 5 bases; unmatched junction nucleotides: 10. CDR3 DNA: TGTGCCAGCAGTGAGAGTTGGGACAGGGAGGATGAGACCCAGTACTTC. This translates into CASSESWDREDETQYF.

J is TRBJ1-3 and V is TRBV7-3, with 7 bases lining up with TRBD1. Germline V gives CDR1 SGHTA, CDR2 FQGTGA. The CDR3 extends over 21 amino acids. Trimming at V came to 0 bases and at J to 4 bases, leaving 21 bases not matched to a gene. Here the CDR3 DNA reads TGTGCCAGCAGCTTAACGCCGACAGGGATGGTGGCCTCCAGGTCCGGAAACACCATATATTTT. Amino acids: CASSLTPTGMVASRSGNTIYF.

The V and J genes are TRBV2 and TRBJ1-5; 7 nucleotides agree with TRBD1. This CDR3 is built from 13 residues. Germline trimming cut 8 bases from V and 1 base from J; bases unmatched to any gene: 2. CDR1 SNHLY and CDR2 FYNNEI come from the germline V gene. This CDR3 reads CASRDSSNQPQHF. CDR3 in DNA: TGTGCCAGCCGGGACAGCAGCAATCAGCCCCAGCATTTT.

The gene calls are TRBV7-2 and TRBJ1-2; 7 nucleotides align to TRBD1. Germline V gene data show CDR1 as SGHTA and CDR2 as FQGNSA. The length of the CDR3 is 17 residues. J lost 6 bases, V lost 1 base, and 14 bases had no gene match. The CDR3 loop is CASSLGGSARGIHGYTF. The CDR3 nucleotides read TGTGCCAGCAGCTTAGGAGGGAGCGCCAGGGGGATCCATGGCTACACCTTC.

The J gene is TRBJ2-3, the V gene TRBV5-4, with 8 bases fitting TRBD2. The germline V gene encodes CDR1 SGHNT and CDR2 YYREEE (reference sequence). CDR3 length equals 15 residues. The ends lost 2 bases at V and 5 bases at J; junction bases unmatched: 7. The CDR3 DNA sequence: TGTGCCAGCAGCTTCGGCGGGGGGCCTGGAGATACGCAGTATTTT. Residues: CASSFGGGPGDTQYF.

J is TRBJ2-7 and V is TRBV5-1; TRBD2 aligns across 10 bases. This CDR3 region has 16 residues. Germline V gene data show CDR1 as SGHRS and CDR2 as YFSETQ. The trim removed 6 bases at V and 0 bases at J, leaving 9 bases unmatched. CDR3 protein: CASTEAGTSVSYEQYF. In DNA, the CDR3 is TGCGCCAGCACCGAAGCCGGGACTAGCGTCTCCTACGAGCAGTACTTC.

The V gene is TRBV5-1, the J gene TRBJ2-7; tentatively, D is TRBD1 (6 bases). The CDR3 consists of 13 residues. The V and J ends lost 4 bases and 0 bases respectively, with 8 bases between them. Germline-derived CDR1 and CDR2 are SGHRS and YFSETQ. CDR3 bases: TGCGCCAGCAGCCAGGGGAACTCCTACGAGCAGTACTTC. This encodes CASSQGNSYEQYF.